This T cell receptor (beta chain) appears in the sequencing data of a study of blood T cells in healthy people across ages. Study-level findings and limits: Percentage of naive T cells showed a strong correlation with TCR beta diversity.

Then a second PCR, running roughly 6 to 11 cycles, was carried out with a sample-barcoded 5' primer and a J-beta primer mix. TCRdb passed the 5' RACE reads through MiXCR, listing each CDR3 protein once. This sample yields some 800,000 distinct CDR3 sequences, of which 25% are seen a single time; under 4.5% belongs to the top ten. Note on this clonotype: Its specificity is unknown.

The CDR3 loop spans 12 amino acids. In germline, CDR1 is MNHEY, CDR2 SVGAGI. With 4 bases clipped from V and 8 bases from J, the junction kept 1 base outside the gene matches. A further study also used this sample, focusing on T cells of mothers and their children. As that report states: During the second PCR, the M1S primer introduced sample barcodes along with 2-4 random nucleotides.

This sequence was found in a boy between 10 and 17 years old in good health. The chain is built from TRBV6-5 and TRBJ1-4; the match to TRBD1 covers 7 bases. Sequencing was done on a sample of blood. The CDR3 DNA follows: TGTGCCAGCAGTTCGGACAGGGAAAAACTGTTTTTT. As protein: CASSSDREKLFF.